Below are 3 T cell receptor beta chains sequenced from a single sample in a study of untreated major depressive disorder. The repertoire was sequenced with immunoSEQ multiplex PCR; TCRdb's copy has only in-frame clones and lacks some. The data show tens of thousands of clones, with 90% to 95% seen just once and approximately 0.32% held by the top ten. Sequences were obtained from CD4+ T cells from PBMCs. These receptors were collected from a man aged 25 to 40 in good health.

The gene calls are TRBV9 and TRBJ2-1; the D gene could be TRBD1 or TRBD2 (6 bases each). Germline V gene sequence: CDR1 SGDLS, CDR2 YYNGEE. This CDR3 has 16 amino acids. Between the trimmed V and J ends, which lost 0 bases and 3 bases, there was a span of 13 bases. Here the CDR3 reads CASSVEGGTYYNEQFF. Here the CDR3 DNA reads TGTGCCAGCAGCGTAGAAGGGGGGACCTACTACAATGAGCAGTTCTTC.

The chain is built from TRBV7-3 and TRBJ2-3, with unresolved D. CDR3 length: 15 amino acids. Trimming pared 2 bases from V and 2 bases from J, leaving 11 bases between. The germline V gene has CDR1 SGHTA and CDR2 FQGTGA. Here the CDR3 DNA reads TGTGCCAGCAGCTTAGATGGGCAGTACACAGATACGCAGTATTTT. Translated, it gives CASSLDGQYTDTQYF.

J is TRBJ2-7 and V is TRBV5-1; D may be TRBD1 or TRBD2 (5 bases each). Looked up from germline, CDR1 is SGHRS and CDR2 is YFSETQ. The V and J ends lost 4 bases and 3 bases respectively, with 11 bases between them. The CDR3 is made up of 13 amino acids. The CDR3 sequence: CASSAGTFYEQYF. The CDR3 nucleotides are TGCGCCAGCAGCGCTGGGACCTTCTACGAGCAGTACTTC.